These 13 T cell receptor beta chains were sequenced from one sample in a study of cytomegalovirus exposure and HLA in healthy donors. In the PCR, 60 Vbeta and 13 Jbeta primers were used. Some clones are missing from TCRdb's copy, which holds only in-frame ones; the method was immunoSEQ multiplex PCR. The top ten clones hold 3.5% to 5.5% of a sample with around 150,000 clones, approximately 71% of them seen once. The sequencing input was PBMCs. Receptors were obtained from a woman aged 18 to 35 in good health and CMV-seropositive.

V gene TRBV5-1 combines with J gene TRBJ2-1; 7 bases map to TRBD1. The CDR3 runs 15 residues. Trimming cost V 4 bases and J 4 bases; bases outside gene matches: 8. The germline CDR1 and CDR2 sequences are SGHRS and YFSETQ. The CDR3 spells CASSQGQSSYNEQFF. The CDR3, as DNA: TGCGCCAGCAGCCAGGGACAGTCCAGTTACAATGAGCAGTTCTTC. The variable domain in full, completed from reference TRBV5-1 and TRBJ2-1, reads KAGVTQTPRYLIKTRGQQVTLSCSPISGHRSVSWYQQTPGQGLQFLFEYFSETQRNKGNFPGRFSGRQFSNSRSEMNVSTLELGDSALYLCASSQGQSSYNEQFFGPGTRLTVL.

The J gene is TRBJ2-7, the V gene TRBV5-8; maybe TRBD2 (5 bases). Trimming cost V 4 bases and J 3 bases, with 8 bases left between them. This CDR3 has 12 residues. Per germline, CDR1 SGHTS and CDR2 YDEGEE. DNA of the CDR3: TGTGCCAGCAGCCGTGGACTCTACGAGCAGTACTTC. Protein: CASSRGLYEQYF.

This clone has just a few counts. CDR3 bases: TGTGCCAGCATCCCGGGACAGCTTAACAATGAGCAGTTCTTC. This gives the protein CASIPGQLNNEQFF. The chain couples TRBV6-1 to TRBJ2-1; 7 nucleotides line up with TRBD1. Germline loops: CDR1 MNHNS, CDR2 SASEGT. V lost 7 bases and J lost 5; bases outside the gene matches: 8. The CDR3 spans 14 residues.

A few counts support this clone. The CDR3 sequence: CASSMDRVSYGYTF. The CDR3 DNA reads TGTGCCAGTAGTATGGACAGGGTCTCCTATGGCTACACCTTC. This sequence joins TRBV19 and TRBJ1-2; 8 bases agree with TRBD1. The V gene's germline CDR1 is LNHDA and CDR2 SQIVND (reference sequence). The V and J ends lost 3 bases and 4 bases, in that order; junction bases with no gene match: 4. The CDR3 runs to 14 residues.

The gene calls are TRBV4-1 and TRBJ2-4; 7 bases are a match to TRBD1. The CDR3 has 14 residues. The germline V gene encodes CDR1 MGHRA and CDR2 YSYEKL. The J segment lost 5 bases and the V segment lost 5 bases, leaving 6 bases of the junction unmatched. This CDR3 is CASSKRQGENIQYF. In DNA form, the CDR3 reads TGCGCCAGCAGCAAACGACAGGGAGAAAACATTCAGTACTTC.

The chain couples TRBV19 to TRBJ1-5, with a weak D call TRBD1 (5 bases). Trimming shortened V by 1 base and J by 0 bases, and 16 bases separated the two germline ends. Germline CDR1 is LNHDA and CDR2 is SQIVND (reference sequence). The CDR3 consists of 18 residues. CDR3 DNA: TGTGCCAGTAGTATAGCGGCGGGACGGCTCGCTAGCAATCAGCCCCAGCATTTT. It specifies CASSIAAGRLASNQPQHF.

This chain links TRBV2 with TRBJ2-1; possible D gene TRBD1, 6 bases. CDR3 size: 15 residues. V lost 7 bases and J 4 bases, leaving 17 bases between the germline ends. Germline CDR1 reads SNHLY; CDR2 reads FYNNEI. The CDR3: CASTPGQVPYNEQFF. CDR3 bases: TGTGCCAGCACTCCGGGACAAGTCCCTTACAATGAGCAGTTCTTC.

This clone was observed a handful of times. The chain couples TRBV27 to TRBJ2-7; 13 bases fit TRBD2. V dropped 3 bases and J dropped 4; count of bases not matched to a gene: 3. Germline V gives CDR1 MNHEY, CDR2 SMNVEV (reference sequence). The CDR3 loop spans 15 amino acids. DNA for the CDR3: TGTGCCAGCAGTTTCACTAGCGGGAGGGTATACGAGCAGTACTTC. Its translation is CASSFTSGRVYEQYF.

The CDR3 loop reads CASSRAGTRSGGETQYF. CDR3 DNA: TGCGCCAGCAGCCGCGCCGGGACTAGGAGTGGAGGAGAGACCCAGTACTTC. The J gene is TRBJ2-5, the V gene TRBV4-1, with TRBD2 matching 8 bases. Germline CDR1 and CDR2: MGHRA and YSYEKL. V was pared by 4 bases and J by 4 bases, with 14 bases of the junction left unmatched. This CDR3 spans 17 amino acids.

The rearrangement links TRBV4-3 to TRBJ2-3, with TRBD1 identical over 8 bases. V shed 3 bases and J 6 bases; nucleotides not matched to a gene: 8. The CDR3 contains 15 residues. CDR1 is LGHNA and CDR2 is YSLEER in the germline V gene. This CDR3 reads CASSQTGAGEDTQYF. For the CDR3, the DNA is TGCGCCAGCAGCCAGACAGGGGCTGGGGAGGATACGCAGTATTTT.

The chain couples TRBV18 to TRBJ2-1, with TRBD1 matching 10 bases. In germline, CDR1 is KGHSH, CDR2 LQKENI. The trim removed 8 bases at V and 6 bases at J, leaving 13 bases unmatched. The CDR3 spans 16 residues. The CDR3 spells CASRNPPGQGSNEQFF. CDR3 in DNA: TGTGCCAGCCGGAATCCCCCGGGACAGGGGAGCAATGAGCAGTTCTTC.

DNA of the CDR3: TGTGCCAGCACAAGGGTAGGGAGTGGTAGCAATCAGCCCCAGCATTTT. Translation: CASTRVGSGSNQPQHF. The rearrangement uses TRBV2 and TRBJ1-5; D gene ambiguous. The CDR3 is 16 residues long. V lost 7 bases and J lost 0, with 16 bases in between. Germline loops: CDR1 SNHLY, CDR2 FYNNEI.

This clone was counted only a few times. The rearrangement links TRBV28 to TRBJ2-7; no definite D call. Germline CDR1 is MDHEN and CDR2 is SYDVKM. The CDR3 runs 15 residues. The ends were cut back, 6 bases at V and 1 base at J, with 16 bases in the middle. In nucleotides, the CDR3 is TGTGCCAGCAGGGGTTGGTTACGACAATCCTACGAGCAGTACTTC. Residues: CASRGWLRQSYEQYF.